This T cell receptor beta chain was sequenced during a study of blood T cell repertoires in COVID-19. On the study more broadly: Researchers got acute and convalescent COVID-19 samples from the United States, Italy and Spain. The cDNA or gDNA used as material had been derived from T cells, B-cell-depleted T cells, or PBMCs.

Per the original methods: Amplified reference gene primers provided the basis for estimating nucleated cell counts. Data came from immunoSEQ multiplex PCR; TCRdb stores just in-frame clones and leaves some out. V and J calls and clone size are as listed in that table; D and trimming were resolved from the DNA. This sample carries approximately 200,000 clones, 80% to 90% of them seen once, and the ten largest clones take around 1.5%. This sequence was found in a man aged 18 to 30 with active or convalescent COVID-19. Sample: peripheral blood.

CDR3 in DNA: TGTGCCAGCAGCTTAGGAGGGGGCCTCGGGGCCAACGTCCTGACTTTC. Translation gives CASSLGGGLGANVLTF. This chain links TRBV7-2 with TRBJ2-6; TRBD1 matches at 7 bases. V shed 1 base and J 4 bases; nucleotides not matched to a gene: 4. CDR3 length equals 16 residues. Germline-derived CDR1 and CDR2 are SGHTA and FQGNSA.